The 3 T cell receptor beta chains given below trace back to one sample, sequenced in a study of identifying expanded T cells in peripheral blood. TCRdb's table, derived via immunoSEQ multiplex PCR, lists solely in-frame clones and lacks some. The sample yields tens of thousands of clones, more than 70% seen once. The specimen sequenced was blood. These receptors all stem from a person aged 18-70 years in good health.

The chain has TRBV28 and TRBJ2-7; the D call may be TRBD1 or TRBD2 (5 bases each). Germline CDR1 MDHEN, CDR2 SYDVKM. This CDR3 region has 11 residues. Trimming shortened V by 9 bases and J by 9 bases, and 15 bases separated the two germline ends. The DNA of the CDR3 is TGTGCCAGTACTTACGGGGACGGGCAGTACTTC. Translating it yields CASTYGDGQYF. Drawing the rest from reference TRBV28 and TRBJ2-7, the complete variable domain is DVKVTQSSRYLVKRTGEKVFLECVQDMDHENMFWYRQDPGLGLRLIYFSYDVKMKEKGDIPEGYSVSREKKERFSLILESASTNQTSMYLCASTYGDGQYFGPGTRLTVT.

This chain links TRBV6-6 with TRBJ2-5, with unresolved D. This CDR3 has 16 residues. CDR1 MNHNY and CDR2 SVGAGI come from the germline V gene (reference sequence). The V end was cut by 2 bases, the J end by 1 base, with 14 bases between. The CDR3 sequence: CASSYPSYGSQETQYF. In DNA, the CDR3 is TGTGCCAGCAGTTACCCGTCGTACGGCAGCCAAGAGACCCAGTACTTC.

The chain combines TRBV7-2 with TRBJ1-2; 8 bases are a match to TRBD1. Germline loops: CDR1 SGHTA, CDR2 FQGNSA. This CDR3 is 14 amino acids long. After removal of 5 bases from V and 4 bases from J, the junction contained 6 bases not matched to a gene. The chain's CDR3 is CASSPTTGVYGYTF. The CDR3 DNA sequence: TGTGCCAGCAGCCCCACGACAGGGGTCTATGGCTACACCTTC.